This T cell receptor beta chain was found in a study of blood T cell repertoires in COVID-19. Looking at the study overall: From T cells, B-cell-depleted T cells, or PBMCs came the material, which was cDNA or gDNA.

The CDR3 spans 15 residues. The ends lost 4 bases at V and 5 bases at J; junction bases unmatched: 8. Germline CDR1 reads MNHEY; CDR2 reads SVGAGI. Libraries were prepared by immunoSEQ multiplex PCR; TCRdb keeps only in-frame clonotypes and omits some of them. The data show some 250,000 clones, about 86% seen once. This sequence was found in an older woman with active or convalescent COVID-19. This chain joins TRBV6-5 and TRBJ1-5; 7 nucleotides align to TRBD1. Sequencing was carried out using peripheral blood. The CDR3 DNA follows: TGTGCCAGCAGTTTTGAGGGGGCCGACTATCAGCCCCAGCATTTT. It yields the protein CASSFEGADYQPQHF.